Listed below are T cell receptor beta chains from one sample, sequenced in a study of T-cell reconstitution after alpha-beta-depleted transplantation in children. TCRdb independently ran MiXCR on the PCR reads; one entry per CDR3 protein. The data contain about 460,000 distinct CDR3 sequences, about an eighth of them seen just once; the ten biggest clones take up around 6.1%. The specimen was PBMCs from the stem cell graft donor, collected from the stem cell graft. The receptor set was obtained from a human donor who donated a stem cell graft to a child with combined immunodeficiency. The CDR3 runs from the conserved cysteine through the conserved F or W. The D gene is left open where the match is weak. For some rows the clone size is stated as once, few or many, or as a class when expanded; others skip it.

V gene	CDR3 length	clone size	D gene	J gene	CDR3 DNA	CDR3 protein
TRBV9	13	many	.	TRBJ2-1	TGTGCCAGCAGCGTAGCGGGTTACAATGAGCAGTTCTTC	CASSVAGYNEQFF
TRBV12-3/TRBV12-4	14	many	.	TRBJ2-7	TGTGCCAGCAGTATCCTGGACAGTCCCTACGAGCAGTACTTC	CASSILDSPYEQYF
TRBV3-1	16	.	.	TRBJ2-5	TGTGCCAGCAGCCAAAGGAACAACAGGGCGCAAGAGACCCAGTACTTC	CASSQRNNRAQETQYF
TRBV27	14	few	.	TRBJ1-2	TGTGCCAGCAGCCCCTCCGGGGGGCATTATGGCTACACCTTC	CASSPSGGHYGYTF
TRBV7-2	12	many	TRBD2	TRBJ2-1	TGTGCCAGCTCGGGGGGGCGGGATGAGCAGTTCTTC	CASSGGRDEQFF
TRBV7-9	13	many	.	TRBJ1-1	TGTGCCAGCAGCTCAGGACAGAACACTGAAGCTTTCTTT	CASSSGQNTEAFF
TRBV20-1	15	.	.	TRBJ2-7	TGCAGTGCTATTGAAGTTGGCGGGGTCTCCTACGAGCAGTACTTC	CSAIEVGGVSYEQYF
TRBV20-1	16	few	.	TRBJ2-6	TGCAGTGCTAGAGAACAGGGTGGGTCTGGGGCCAACGTCCTGACTTTC	CSAREQGGSGANVLTF
TRBV20-1	15	many	TRBD2	TRBJ2-3	TGCAGTGCTAGAGCTCATGGGGGGGGGATAGATACGCAGTATTTT	CSARAHGGGIDTQYF
TRBV2	16	.	TRBD2	TRBJ2-3	TGTGCCAGCAGTCTGAGGGCTAGCGGAAGCACAGATACGCAGTATTTT	CASSLRASGSTDTQYF
TRBV9	18	few	TRBD2	TRBJ2-1	TGTGCCAGCAGCGTAGCTGAATCCGGACTAGCGGGAGTCAGTGAGCAGTTCTTC	CASSVAESGLAGVSEQFF
TRBV5-1	15	.	.	TRBJ2-3	TGCGCCAGCAGCTTGGAGGTGGGGTTCACAGATACGCAGTATTTT	CASSLEVGFTDTQYF
TRBV11-1	18	.	TRBD1	TRBJ2-7	TGTGCCAGCAGCTTAGCTCTAGTTAGGACAGGGGGCGGCTACGAGCAGTACTTC	CASSLALVRTGGGYEQYF
TRBV6-5	15	many	.	TRBJ2-7	TGTGCCAGCAGTTCCCGTGGCCTAAGCTCCTACGAGCAGTACTTC	CASSSRGLSSYEQYF
TRBV7-9	16	many	.	TRBJ1-1	TGTGCCAGCAGCTTAGGTCCTACAGGGCCGTACACTGAAGCTTTCTTT	CASSLGPTGPYTEAFF
TRBV27	14	few	.	TRBJ2-5	TGTGCCAGCAGAAAAAACGGGGTCAGGGAGACCCAGTACTTC	CASRKNGVRETQYF
TRBV2	16	many	TRBD2	TRBJ2-3	TGTGCCAGCAGTGAAATGTTGCGGGAGAGGGCAGATACGCAGTATTTT	CASSEMLRERADTQYF
TRBV4-1	14	.	.	TRBJ1-1	TGCGCCAGCAGCCAAGGACAGTGGATAACTGAAGCTTTCTTT	CASSQGQWITEAFF
TRBV27	12	.	TRBD1	TRBJ1-4	TGTGCCAGCCGGACAGGGTTTGAAAAACTGTTTTTT	CASRTGFEKLFF
TRBV4-3	16	.	TRBD2	TRBJ2-7	TGCGCCAGCAGCCAATCTCCTAGCGGGAGGGGATACGAGCAGTACTTC	CASSQSPSGRGYEQYF
TRBV12-3/TRBV12-4	12	many	.	TRBJ2-7	TGTGCCAGCAGTTTAAGCCCCTGGGAGCAGTACTTC	CASSLSPWEQYF
TRBV28	15	.	.	TRBJ2-5	TGTGCCAGCAGTTTAATCTCAGGGCTCAAAGAGACCCAGTACTTC	CASSLISGLKETQYF
TRBV4-1	15	.	.	TRBJ2-2	TGCGCCAGCAGCCAAGCTCGTGGGAGGCCTGGGGAGCTGTTTTTT	CASSQARGRPGELFF
TRBV24-1	16	many	TRBD2	TRBJ2-1	TGTGCCACCAGTGATTTGTCGACTAGCGGGAGTAATGAGCAGTTCTTC	CATSDLSTSGSNEQFF
TRBV6-1	15	few	.	TRBJ2-7	TGTGCCAGCAGGGAGACAGGGAGGTCGGAATACGAGCAGTACTTC	CASRETGRSEYEQYF
TRBV5-1	16	many	TRBD2	TRBJ2-1	TGCGCCAGCAGCCCGGGGAGGCTAGCGGGAGTAAATGAGCAGTTCTTC	CASSPGRLAGVNEQFF
TRBV28	15	many	TRBD1	TRBJ2-7	TGTGCCAGCCTCTCCTCAGGGGGCGATCCCTACGAGCAGTACTTC	CASLSSGGDPYEQYF
TRBV7-8	18	many	TRBD2	TRBJ2-2	TGTGCCAGCAGCACCGTTACGGGACTAGCGGGAGCAATCGGGGAGCTGTTTTTT	CASSTVTGLAGAIGELFF
TRBV9	14	many	.	TRBJ2-6	TGTGCCAGCAGCGGATCAGACGGGGCCAACGTCCTGACTTTC	CASSGSDGANVLTF
TRBV21-1	18	few	.	TRBJ2-1	TGTGCCAGCAGCAACGGACTAGCGGGTCGAGAGGACTACAATGAGCAGTTCTTC	CASSNGLAGREDYNEQFF
TRBV12-3/TRBV12-4	14	many	TRBD1	TRBJ1-3	TGTGCCAGCAGCCGGACAGGGTCTGGAAACACCATATATTTT	CASSRTGSGNTIYF